These 24 T cell receptor beta chains came from one sample sequenced in a study of shared T cell receptors in the human thymus. The table came from immunoSEQ multiplex PCR; TCRdb's copy has only in-frame clones and leaves some out. Here the sample spans approximately 760,000 clones, 80% to 90% being singletons. This sample was shared with a second study, whose subject was human thymus T cells.

What was sequenced was thymocytes. These receptors were obtained from a girl under three years old with a congenital heart defect.

The chain joins TRBV10-3 to TRBJ1-2; 9 nucleotides agree with TRBD1. The CDR3 extends over 22 amino acids. Per germline, CDR1 ENHRY and CDR2 SYGVKD. J lost 4 bases, V lost 0 bases, and 24 bases had no gene match. CDR3 sequence reads: CAISESTTRLVRTGDEGYGYTF. CDR3 nucleotide sequence: TGTGCCATCAGTGAGTCGACTACTCGTTTAGTACGGACAGGGGACGAGGGCTATGGCTACACCTTC.

The V call is TRBV6-5, the J call TRBJ2-4, with D perhaps matching TRBD2 (5 bases). CDR3 length: 14 residues. Trimming left V 2 bases short and J 3 bases short, with 8 bases between. Germline CDR1 reads MNHEY; CDR2 reads SVGAGI. CDR3 nucleotide sequence: TGTGCCAGCAGTTACCGACGGGGCAAAAACATTCAGTACTTC. It is translated as CASSYRRGKNIQYF.

The chain carries TRBV5-1 and TRBJ2-1, with 16 bases matching TRBD2. Per the germline V gene, CDR1 is SGHRS and CDR2 is YFSETQ. With V trimmed by 3 bases and J by 2 bases, 8 bases remained unmatched. The CDR3 runs 19 residues. The CDR3 DNA follows: TGCGCCAGCAGCTGCCAGGGACTAGCGGGGGGGCCCACCTACAATGAGCAGTTCTTC. Translation gives CASSCQGLAGGPTYNEQFF.

This clone was recorded a few times. This sequence joins TRBV6-1 and TRBJ1-2; perhaps TRBD1 as D (5 bases). V was cut by 3 bases and J by 2 bases, with 16 bases left in between. Germline loops: CDR1 MNHNS, CDR2 SASEGT. The CDR3 is 16 amino acids. CDR3 sequence reads: CASSEGRERENYGYTF. CDR3 coding DNA: TGTGCCAGCAGTGAGGGCAGGGAAAGGGAAAACTATGGCTACACCTTC.

In this sample, this clone turned up once. V is TRBV30 and J is TRBJ2-1; perhaps TRBD1 as D (6 bases). Germline lookup yields CDR1 GTSNPN and CDR2 SVGIG (reference sequence). V shed 0 bases and J shed 15 bases, with 15 bases lying between them. The CDR3 is made up of 12 amino acids. The CDR3 sequence: CAWSVGGRQVFF. The CDR3 region has the DNA TGTGCCTGGAGTGTAGGAGGCCGACAGGTGTTCTTC.

The genes are TRBV21-1 and TRBJ1-1; no DNA check was done on the table's D call, TRBD1. TRBV21-1 represents a pseudogene. The CDR3 spans 21 residues. The CDR3 sequence: CASSKTKIKPGQGAWNTEAFF. The CDR3 region has the DNA TGTGCCAGCAGCAAAACGAAGATCAAGCCGGGACAGGGGGCTTGGAACACTGAAGCTTTCTTT.

This sequence joins TRBV27 and TRBJ1-1; 7 bases are shared with TRBD1. Germline trimming cut 3 bases from V and 3 bases from J; bases unmatched to any gene: 13. Germline loops: CDR1 MNHEY, CDR2 SMNVEV (reference sequence). The CDR3 length is 17 residues. As DNA, the CDR3 is TGTGCCAGCAGTTTTGTTGTATTAGGGGGACAGTACACTGAAGCTTTCTTT. Protein product: CASSFVVLGGQYTEAFF.

This clone showed up just a few times. J is TRBJ2-4 and V is TRBV15, with TRBD2 as a possible D gene (6 bases). The germline gives CDR1 LNHNV, CDR2 YYDKDF (reference sequence). Between the trimmed V and J ends, which lost 1 base and 0 bases, there was a span of 10 bases. This CDR3 comprises 16 residues. The CDR3 spells CATSRGGLLAKNIQYF. The CDR3 region has the DNA TGTGCCACCAGCAGAGGGGGACTTCTAGCCAAAAACATTCAGTACTTC.

This clone was counted a single time. V gene TRBV5-1 combines with J gene TRBJ2-6, with a tentative D call TRBD2 (5 bases). Trimming pared 1 base from V and 2 bases from J, leaving 7 bases between. The CDR3 covers 15 residues. Germline values: CDR1 SGHRS, CDR2 YFSETQ. CDR3 sequence: CASSLPGTGANVLTF. DNA of the CDR3: TGCGCCAGCAGCTTGCCGGGGACTGGGGCCAACGTCCTGACTTTC.

The V gene is TRBV27, the J gene TRBJ2-2, with TRBD1 identical over 9 bases. Per the germline V gene, CDR1 is MNHEY and CDR2 is SMNVEV (reference sequence). V dropped 4 bases and J dropped 4; count of bases not matched to a gene: 10. The CDR3 totals 17 residues. CDR3 coding DNA: TGTGCCAGCAGTTCAGCCGGGACAGGGTCATCCACCGGGGAGCTGTTTTTT. Its protein product is CASSSAGTGSSTGELFF.

CDR3 bases: TGCGCCAGCAGCCAAGTTGGGCGGGGGGGCAAGGAGACCCAGTACTTC. Encoded protein: CASSQVGRGGKETQYF. The chain recombines TRBV4-1 with TRBJ2-5; 9 nucleotides agree with TRBD2. V gave up 1 base and J gave up 5 bases; unmatched junction bases: 8. The germline V gene has CDR1 MGHRA and CDR2 YSYEKL. The CDR3 spans 16 residues.

This chain's CDR3 is CASSGGQEPYEQYF. For the CDR3, the DNA is TGTGCCAGCAGTGGGGGGCAGGAGCCCTACGAGCAGTACTTC. The chain carries TRBV6-1 and TRBJ2-7, with D maybe TRBD1 (6 bases). The germline V gene encodes CDR1 MNHNS and CDR2 SASEGT. Trimming stripped 4 bases from V and 2 bases from J, with 12 bases between. The CDR3 loop spans 14 amino acids.

The J gene is TRBJ2-7, the V gene TRBV5-6; 7 nucleotides align to TRBD1. The length of the CDR3 is 14 residues. CDR1 is SGHDT and CDR2 is YYEEEE in the germline V gene. V was pared by 0 bases and J by 6 bases, with 6 bases of the junction left unmatched. The CDR3 DNA sequence: TGTGCCAGCAGCTTGGCTCACAGGGGCTGCGAGCAGTACTTC. Its translation: CASSLAHRGCEQYF.

This clone has just one count. The V and J genes are TRBV19 and TRBJ1-2; 8 bases match TRBD1. CDR1 LNHDA and CDR2 SQIVND come from the germline V gene (reference sequence). The CDR3 loop spans 17 amino acids. With V trimmed by 5 bases and J by 4 bases, 15 bases remained unmatched. The CDR3 region is CASSPQPRQGSRYGYTF. Here the CDR3 DNA reads TGTGCCAGTAGTCCCCAGCCCCGACAGGGGTCTCGCTATGGCTACACCTTC.

The chain recombines TRBV19 with TRBJ1-4; 7 bases match TRBD1. Per the germline V gene, CDR1 is LNHDA and CDR2 is SQIVND (reference sequence). V lost 4 bases and J lost 4; bases outside the gene matches: 3. This CDR3 region has 14 residues. Here the CDR3 DNA reads TGTGCCAGTAGTAGAACAGGGGATAATGAAAAACTGTTTTTT. Its protein product is CASSRTGDNEKLFF.

The J gene is TRBJ2-7, the V gene TRBV19; D might be TRBD2 (5 bases). The CDR3 runs 14 residues. Trimming pared 4 bases from V and 0 bases from J, leaving 10 bases between. CDR1 is LNHDA and CDR2 is SQIVND in the germline V gene (reference sequence). The CDR3 DNA follows: TGTGCCAGTAGTACAGGACGGGGCTCCTACGAGCAGTACTTC. Protein sequence: CASSTGRGSYEQYF.

This clone came up once. The chain links TRBV9 to TRBJ1-6; D might be TRBD1 (6 bases). The germline V gene encodes CDR1 SGDLS and CDR2 YYNGEE. CDR3 length: 16 amino acids. V shed 7 bases and J shed 6 bases, with 20 bases lying between them. The CDR3 spells CASGNNSGDPNSPLHF. The CDR3 nucleotides read TGTGCCAGCGGAAACAACTCAGGGGACCCTAATTCACCCCTCCACTTT.

This rearrangement joins TRBV29-1 to TRBJ2-2, with 9 bases matching TRBD1. V lost 7 bases, J lost 3 bases, and 15 bases stayed unmatched. Per germline, CDR1 SQVTM and CDR2 ANQGSEA. This CDR3 region has 17 residues. As DNA, the CDR3 is TGCAGCGCTCACCACAACAGACAGGGGGAGGACACCGGGGAGCTGTTTTTT. Translating it yields CSAHHNRQGEDTGELFF.

V is TRBV14 and J is TRBJ2-7, with a possible D match to TRBD1 (6 bases). V lost 0 bases to trimming and J lost 5 bases, with 17 bases between them. Germline V gene lookup returns CDR1 SGHDN and CDR2 FVKESK. The CDR3 contains 16 residues. Written as DNA, the CDR3 is TGTGCCAGCAGCCAAGATGGTGCAGGGGAGCCCAACGAGCAGTACTTC. Translated: CASSQDGAGEPNEQYF.

The chain links TRBV6-6 to TRBJ2-2, with 8 bases aligning to TRBD1. The CDR3 has 16 residues. The V and J ends lost 5 bases and 5 bases, in that order; junction bases with no gene match: 10. Germline CDR1 MNHNY, CDR2 SVGAGI (reference sequence). CDR3 bases: TGTGCCAGCAGTCTGCCCGCAGGGGGCGAAACCGGGGAGCTGTTTTTT. Encoded protein: CASSLPAGGETGELFF.

V usage is TRBV6-5 and J usage is TRBJ1-1; D not resolved. From germline, CDR1 is MNHEY and CDR2 SVGAGI. CDR3 length: 13 amino acids. Trimming took off 7 bases at V and 4 bases at J, with 13 bases between the two ends. CDR3 nucleotides: TGTGCCAGCAAGGGAGCGGGGAGCACTGAAGCTTTCTTT. It encodes CASKGAGSTEAFF.

This chain links TRBV11-2 with TRBJ1-1; a weak D match, TRBD1 (6 bases). CDR1 SGHAT and CDR2 FQNNGV come from the germline V gene. V was clipped by 3 bases and J by 0 bases, with 14 bases between them. The CDR3 extends over 16 amino acids. The CDR3 DNA reads TGTGCCAGCAGCTTTGGGGGGGGCCGTTTGAACACTGAAGCTTTCTTT. It codes for CASSFGGGRLNTEAFF.

This clone has just a few counts. The genes are TRBV9 and TRBJ2-7, with D perhaps matching TRBD1 (6 bases). Trimming pared 4 bases from V and 5 bases from J, leaving 19 bases between. The CDR3 has 15 amino acids. From germline, CDR1 is SGDLS and CDR2 YYNGEE. The CDR3 is CASSPGHRAPNEQYF. CDR3 sequence (DNA): TGTGCCAGCAGCCCGGGCCACAGGGCCCCTAACGAGCAGTACTTC.

The chain employs TRBV7-9 and TRBJ1-4, with D possibly matching TRBD1 (5 bases). CDR1 and CDR2 (germline): SEHNR, FQNEAQ (reference sequence). V lost 1 base to trimming and J lost 6 bases, with 18 bases between them. The CDR3 loop spans 17 amino acids. The CDR3 nucleotides are TGTGCCAGCAGCTTAGACCCTATGGCGGGACCACATGAAAAACTGTTTTTT. Protein: CASSLDPMAGPHEKLFF.